This record covers a single T cell receptor (beta chain). These data originate in a study of tumour-infiltrating T cells in Burkitt lymphoma. Study summary: Survival, overall and progression-free, tracked with productive clonality.

Libraries were prepared by immunoSEQ multiplex PCR; TCRdb keeps only in-frame clonotypes and omits some of them. The table includes about 900 clones, roughly nine tenths detected once. The CDR3 contains 17 residues. With V trimmed by 7 bases and J by 1 base, 10 bases remained unmatched. Germline CDR1 is SGHTA and CDR2 is FQGNSA. Sequencing used tumor tissue. The chain has TRBV7-2 and TRBJ2-1; TRBD2 matches 10 bases. The sequence was obtained from a human donor with diffuse large B-cell lymphoma. The CDR3 protein is CASTSGGLAESYNEQFF. The CDR3 nucleotides are TGTGCCAGCACCTCTGGAGGACTAGCGGAGTCCTACAATGAGCAGTTCTTC.